Below, 13 T cell receptor beta chains from the same sample are listed, as sequenced in a study of identical twins (dated by TCRdb to the mid-2010s). The method behind the library was 5' RACE. The listed sequencing device is Illumina HiSeq 2000. TCRdb redid the processing of the public reads, applying fastp at Q25 and MiXCR, and retained in-frame beta chains. Rows merge per CDR3 protein into single entries with the most common DNA and genes. The sample data list nearly 200,000 distinct CDR3 sequences, and roughly 15% of these were observed just once. The ten biggest clones cover about 38% of the sample. The same sample was also used in a study of T cells expressing NK-cell markers.

Input material: CD8+ T cells sorted from blood. The receptor source for this set is a young woman in good health.

The chain couples TRBV29-1 to TRBJ2-7; D unresolved. The length of the CDR3 is 10 residues. Between the trimmed V and J ends, which lost 4 bases and 5 bases, there was a span of 6 bases. Germline loops: CDR1 SQVTM, CDR2 ANQGSEA. CDR3 protein: CSVGSNEQYF. DNA of the CDR3: TGCAGCGTTGGGAGTAACGAGCAGTACTTC.

This clonotype was counted ten times or more. CDR3 DNA: TGTGCCATCGACCGGGGGGACGGTTCTGAAGCTTTCTTT. It translates to CAIDRGDGSEAFF. J is TRBJ1-1 and V is TRBV10-3, with D possibly TRBD1 on 5 matching bases. There are 13 residues in the CDR3. The V end was cut by 8 bases, the J end by 6 bases, with 16 bases between. CDR1 ENHRY and CDR2 SYGVKD come from the germline V gene.

This clonotype was observed a single time. The rearrangement joins TRBV4-3 to TRBJ2-7; D unclear. Germline values: CDR1 LGHNA, CDR2 YSLEER. The V end was cut by 0 bases, the J end by 0 bases, with 9 bases between. The CDR3 extends over 15 amino acids. CDR3 amino acids: CASSQDALSSYEQYF. The DNA of the CDR3 is TGCGCCAGCAGCCAAGACGCCTTGAGCTCCTACGAGCAGTACTTC.

The sample holds many counts of this clonotype. V usage is TRBV12-3 or TRBV12-4 and J usage is TRBJ1-3; D gene ambiguous. V was cut by 2 bases and J by 4 bases, with 9 bases left in between. The CDR3 length is 14 residues. CDR3 in DNA: TGTGCCAGCAGTTTAAAGGGCTCCGGAAACACCATATATTTT. Its protein is CASSLKGSGNTIYF.

This rearrangement joins TRBV28 to TRBJ1-5, with 8 bases aligning to TRBD1. The CDR3 covers 16 residues. The germline V gene has CDR1 MDHEN and CDR2 SYDVKM. J lost 2 bases, V lost 4 bases, and 7 bases had no gene match. The CDR3 region has the DNA TGTGCCAGCAGTTCGACAGGGGCATCGGGCAATCAGCCCCAGCATTTT. Translating gives CASSSTGASGNQPQHF.

V is TRBV14 and J is TRBJ2-1; D uncertain. The CDR3 is 11 residues long. V lost 0 bases and J 12 bases, leaving 6 bases between the germline ends. Per germline, CDR1 SGHDN and CDR2 FVKESK. CDR3 sequence reads: CASSQDRRQFF. The CDR3 DNA follows: TGTGCCAGCAGCCAAGATAGAAGGCAGTTCTTC.

The chain has TRBV27 and TRBJ2-2; D may correspond to TRBD1 or TRBD2 (6 bases each). Looked up from germline, CDR1 is MNHEY and CDR2 is SMNVEV (reference sequence). CDR3 length equals 15 residues. Trimming left V 8 bases short and J 4 bases short, with 17 bases between. CDR3 sequence: CASLVGGEFTGELFF. Written as DNA, the CDR3 is TGTGCCAGCCTTGTGGGGGGCGAATTCACCGGGGAGCTGTTTTTT.

This clonotype was seen a few times. The chain couples TRBV20-1 to TRBJ2-1; D is undetermined. CDR3 length: 11 amino acids. Trimming removed 5 bases from V and 3 bases from J, with 5 bases in between. The germline V gene has CDR1 DFQATT and CDR2 SNEGSKA (reference sequence). CDR3 protein: CSARYYNEQFF. The CDR3 DNA reads TGCAGTGCTCGTTACTACAATGAGCAGTTCTTC.

This chain uses TRBV9 with TRBJ2-3; possibly TRBD2 for D (5 bases). Germline assignment: CDR1 SGDLS and CDR2 YYNGEE. CDR3 size: 11 residues. Deletions cut 3 bases from V and 8 bases from J, with 7 bases between. The DNA of the CDR3 is TGTGCCAGCAGCGATAGCGCTACGCAGTATTTT. Amino acids: CASSDSATQYF.

The chain uses TRBV12-3 or TRBV12-4 and TRBJ1-1; D not resolved. V gave up 6 bases and J gave up 0 bases, with 14 bases separating them. The CDR3 sequence is 15 residues long. CDR3 sequence (DNA): TGTGCCAGCAGCCAGGAGCTGGGCCTGAACACTGAAGCTTTCTTT. Its protein is CASSQELGLNTEAFF.

The chain couples TRBV20-1 to TRBJ2-2; possibly TRBD1 or TRBD2 for D (5 bases each). Germline V CDR1 and CDR2: DFQATT, SNEGSKA (reference sequence). V was pared by 2 bases and J by 3 bases, with 7 bases between. There are 13 residues in the CDR3. The CDR3 loop reads CSARRGDTGELFF. The DNA of the CDR3 is TGCAGTGCTAGAAGGGGAGACACCGGGGAGCTGTTTTTT.

Ten or more counts support this clonotype. The chain links TRBV6-5 to TRBJ1-1; D perhaps matches TRBD1 (5 bases). V shed 2 bases and J shed 1 base, with 8 bases lying between them. From germline, CDR1 is MNHEY and CDR2 SVGAGI. There are 14 residues in the CDR3. CDR3 bases: TGTGCCAGCAGTTACCAGGGAACGAACACTGAAGCTTTCTTT. Translating it yields CASSYQGTNTEAFF.

In this sample, this clonotype turned up a few times. V usage is TRBV2 and J usage is TRBJ1-2; TRBD1 aligns across 8 bases. Germline assignment: CDR1 SNHLY and CDR2 FYNNEI. There are 16 residues in the CDR3. V shed 7 bases, J shed 0 bases, and the junction held 10 bases outside the gene matches. The CDR3, as DNA: TGTGCCAGCATTCTCCGGGACAGGTCGGCTAACTATGGCTACACCTTC. Its translation: CASILRDRSANYGYTF. The full variable domain, in which reference TRBV2 and TRBJ1-2 provide the parts outside the CDR3, is EPEVTQTPSHQVTQMGQEVILRCVPISNHLYFYWYRQILGQKVEFLVSFYNNEISEKSEIFDDQFSVERPDGSNFTLKIRSTKLEDSAMYFCASILRDRSANYGYTFGSGTRLTVV.